One and the same sample provided the 10 T cell receptor beta chains below, sequenced in a study of early T cells in non-severe SARS-CoV-2 infection. TCRdb redid the calling of the 5' RACE reads with MiXCR, one entry per CDR3 protein. The table shows around 58,000 distinct CDR3 sequences, with approximately 12% occurring only once. The sample was whole blood. These receptors came from an adult who was a healthcare worker with PCR-confirmed SARS-CoV-2 infection or an uninfected control (not recorded which).

The chain couples TRBV10-3 to TRBJ2-7; 12 bases fit TRBD2. This CDR3 comprises 11 residues. In germline, CDR1 is ENHRY, CDR2 SYGVKD. V was pared by 11 bases and J by 9 bases, with 5 bases of the junction left unmatched. The CDR3 protein is CALGLAGRQYF. The CDR3 nucleotides are TGTGCCCTAGGACTAGCGGGGAGGCAGTACTTC.

This clonotype was picked up a small number of times. J is TRBJ2-3 and V is TRBV28; D not certain. The V end was cut by 4 bases, the J end by 4 bases, with 3 bases between. CDR3 length: 11 residues. Germline V lookup: CDR1 MDHEN, CDR2 SYDVKM. CDR3 nucleotide sequence: TGTGCCAGCAGTTCATCAGATACGCAGTATTTT. Translating it yields CASSSSDTQYF.

The genes are TRBV29-1 and TRBJ1-2; TRBD1 is a possible D gene (6 bases). Germline values: CDR1 SQVTM, CDR2 ANQGSEA. CDR3 length: 12 residues. V was cut by 5 bases and J by 8 bases, with 15 bases left in between. The CDR3 nucleotides are TGCAGCGTTACGAGGGGGGATGGCGGCTACACCTTC. Its protein is CSVTRGDGGYTF.

The chain couples TRBV25-1 to TRBJ1-2, with D tentatively TRBD1 (6 bases). Per germline, CDR1 MGHDK and CDR2 SYGVNS. V was cut by 2 bases and J by 5 bases, with 9 bases left in between. The CDR3 spans 13 residues. CDR3 nucleotide sequence: TGTGCCAGCAGTGAAGGGGGGCGGTATGGCTACACCTTC. Translated: CASSEGGRYGYTF.

As regards this clonotype: A much larger clone sits a single nucleotide away, making a read error possible. This CDR3 fails to terminate in the conserved phenylalanine or tryptophan, so it likely reflects a read error. The rearrangement links TRBV6-5 to TRBJ2-2; TRBD1 agrees at 7 bases. The CDR3 is 14 residues long. Trimming cost V 7 bases and J 4 bases; bases outside gene matches: 6. CDR1 is MNHEY and CDR2 is SVGAGI in the germline V gene. The CDR3 DNA is TGTGCCAGCAACCGACAGGGTGGCACCGGGGAGCTGTTTTCT. Residues: CASNRQGGTGELFS.

This clonotype was seen a few times. This rearrangement joins TRBV7-8 to TRBJ1-5; D perhaps matches TRBD1 (5 bases). Germline V gene sequence: CDR1 SGHVS, CDR2 FQNEAQ. The CDR3 covers 14 residues. The V and J ends lost 5 bases and 5 bases respectively, with 13 bases between them. DNA of the CDR3: TGTGCCAGCAGCCTAAGGGGTGCAGATCAGCCCCAGCATTTT. This sequence encodes CASSLRGADQPQHF.

The genes are TRBV5-1 and TRBJ2-3; TRBD2 matches 9 bases. Germline lookup yields CDR1 SGHRS and CDR2 YFSETQ. The CDR3 length is 14 residues. V was clipped by 4 bases and J by 4 bases; unmatched bases: 4. The CDR3 DNA follows: TGCGCCAGCAGCGTTAGCGGGAGCGCAGATACGCAGTATTTT. This sequence encodes CASSVSGSADTQYF. Complete variable domain (other parts from reference TRBV5-1 and TRBJ2-3): KAGVTQTPRYLIKTRGQQVTLSCSPISGHRSVSWYQQTPGQGLQFLFEYFSETQRNKGNFPGRFSGRQFSNSRSEMNVSTLELGDSALYLCASSVSGSADTQYFGPGTRLTVL.

This clonotype appeared once. A junction end diverges from the germline sequence, so it may reflect a read error. V is TRBV7-9 and J is TRBJ2-3; D gene unclear. This CDR3 is built from 14 residues. Germline-derived CDR1 and CDR2 are SEHNR and FQNEAQ (reference sequence). The CDR3 here is CVSSLDSRTDTQYF. The CDR3 DNA follows: TGTGTCAGCAGCTTAGACTCTAGGACAGATACGCAGTATTTT.

This clonotype came up many times. The J gene is TRBJ2-3, the V gene TRBV13; 8 bases match TRBD2. Germline CDR1 and CDR2: PRHDT and FYEKMQ (reference sequence). V shed 1 base, J shed 7 bases, and the junction held 7 bases outside the gene matches. There are 15 residues in the CDR3. The CDR3 region is CASSLVPSGPNTQYF. The CDR3 coding sequence is TGTGCCAGCAGCTTAGTTCCTAGCGGGCCGAATACGCAGTATTTT.

The gene calls are TRBV7-9 and TRBJ1-2; D perhaps matches TRBD1 (6 bases). Germline CDR1 SEHNR, CDR2 FQNEAQ (reference sequence). V was clipped by 5 bases and J by 8 bases, with 15 bases between them. The CDR3 contains 13 residues. CDR3 amino acids: CASSPQGRDGYTF. The CDR3 nucleotides are TGTGCCAGCAGCCCCCAGGGGCGAGACGGCTACACCTTC.